Included here is one T cell receptor (beta chain) sequence, with context. Its antigen is unknown. The length of the CDR3 is 14 residues. The germline gives CDR1 MNHEY, CDR2 SVGAGI. V lost 6 bases and J lost 4; bases outside the gene matches: 5. Expressed TCRB transcripts were sequenced, since all the RNA that had been isolated was reverse transcribed. Sequencing of naive, central memory and regulatory T cell samples gave an average of roughly 4 million reads. Sequencing was performed with immunoSEQ multiplex PCR; in TCRdb, only in-frame clones are kept and a portion is missing. The data contain about 650,000 clones, 12% of them singletons. The sample belongs to a study of beta chain features in type 1 diabetes. Study-level results: A moderate, significant TCRB CDR3 shortening appeared in type 1 diabetes across four CD4+ subsets. The study left unresolved whether HLA type influences TCRB rearrangement. Shorter templates might be favored by PCR, and equally so in patients and in controls.

The chain carries TRBV6-5 and TRBJ2-7; 11 nucleotides align to TRBD2. The sequenced material came from naive CD4+ T cells from blood. The source of this sequence is a man younger than 45 with type 1 diabetes. Here the CDR3 DNA reads TGTGCCAGCAGGCCTAGCGGGGGGTGGTACGAGCAGTACTTC. Residues: CASRPSGGWYEQYF.